The 18 T cell receptor beta chains in this list originate from one sample, sequenced in a study of T cell repertoires in cytomegalovirus infection. TCRdb analysed the reads with MiXCR anew, one entry per CDR3 protein. The sample contains roughly 200,000 distinct CDR3 sequences, more than 9% of which appear only once. Sequencing used PBMCs. The receptors derive from a human donor in good health (CMV status not recorded). Some clones in this sample may be carry-over from other donors' samples.

This clonotype was picked up many times. The chain is built from TRBV24-1 and TRBJ2-2; 8 bases match TRBD2. This CDR3 is 15 amino acids long. Per the germline V gene, CDR1 is KGHDR and CDR2 is SFDVKD. With 7 bases clipped from V and 6 bases from J, the junction kept 9 bases outside the gene matches. CDR3 in DNA: TGTGCCACCAGCCACCTTACTAGCGGACCCGGGGAGCTGTTTTTT. It yields the protein CATSHLTSGPGELFF.

There are many counts of this clonotype. V gene TRBV7-9 combines with J gene TRBJ1-1; a weak D match, TRBD1 (5 bases). V was cut by 4 bases and J by 2 bases, with 14 bases left in between. Germline loops: CDR1 SEHNR, CDR2 FQNEAQ (reference sequence). The CDR3 loop spans 15 amino acids. As DNA, the CDR3 is TGTGCCAGCAGCTCCCGACAGCTATCTAACACTGAAGCTTTCTTT. Protein product: CASSSRQLSNTEAFF.

This clonotype was observed many times. J is TRBJ1-1 and V is TRBV10-3; no clear D. Trimming left V 9 bases short and J 6 bases short, with 17 bases between. Per germline, CDR1 ENHRY and CDR2 SYGVKD. The CDR3 has 13 residues. The CDR3 loop is CAIKDGPGAEAFF. DNA of the CDR3: TGTGCCATAAAGGACGGTCCCGGCGCTGAAGCTTTCTTT.

The gene calls are TRBV12-3 or TRBV12-4 and TRBJ1-5; D may be TRBD1 (5 bases). Trimming stripped 7 bases from V and 1 base from J, with 11 bases between. This CDR3 comprises 14 residues. The CDR3 loop reads CASNPTESNQPQHF. The DNA for the CDR3 is TGTGCCAGCAACCCGACAGAAAGCAATCAGCCCCAGCATTTT.

This clonotype was picked up a small number of times. The CDR3 region has the DNA TGTGCCAGCAGTATAGGGGCAGTGGACAGGGGCACCTACGAGCAGTACTTC. This translates into CASSIGAVDRGTYEQYF. This chain links TRBV28 with TRBJ2-7, with 9 nucleotides matching TRBD1. The germline CDR1 and CDR2 sequences are MDHEN and SYDVKM. The CDR3 is 17 amino acids. The J segment lost 2 bases and the V segment lost 5 bases, leaving 13 bases of the junction unmatched.

In its sample, this clonotype was seen many times. The chain is built from TRBV23-1 and TRBJ2-1; 7 positions agree with TRBD2. TRBV23-1 is noted as an ORF with a role that remains uncertain. The CDR3 sequence is 17 residues long. V gave up 3 bases and J gave up 2 bases; unmatched junction bases: 10. In DNA, the CDR3 is TGCGCCAGCAGTCATTCCCAACTAGCGATGACCTACAATGAGCAGTTCTTC. Amino acid sequence: CASSHSQLAMTYNEQFF.

Ten or more counts support this clonotype. The chain combines TRBV6-5 with TRBJ1-1; 7 nucleotides line up with TRBD1. Trimming removed 0 bases from V and 5 bases from J; junction bases left unmatched: 21. This CDR3 spans 20 amino acids. Germline V CDR1 and CDR2: MNHEY, SVGAGI. The DNA of the CDR3 is TGTGCCAGCAGTTACTCAATTAAGGACTTCAATACAGGGGAAGGGACTGAAGCTTTCTTT. Encoded protein: CASSYSIKDFNTGEGTEAFF.

The CDR3 DNA reads TGTGCCACACGGACGGAGGGGGAGACCCAGTACTTC. This codes for CATRTEGETQYF. The gene calls are TRBV10-3 and TRBJ2-5; a weak D match, TRBD2 (6 bases). Germline CDR1 and CDR2: ENHRY and SYGVKD. The CDR3 contains 12 residues. V was clipped by 10 bases and J by 5 bases, with 14 bases between them.

This clonotype was recorded once. The rearrangement links TRBV29-1 to TRBJ1-2; a possible D gene is TRBD1 (6 bases). Trimming removed 5 bases at V and 7 bases at J, with 14 bases between. This CDR3 region has 12 residues. CDR1 and CDR2 from the germline V gene are SQVTM and ANQGSEA. The CDR3 spells CSVRDTVTGYTF. CDR3 bases: TGCAGCGTTCGGGACACCGTAACTGGCTACACCTTC.

In its sample, this clonotype was seen a few times. This rearrangement joins TRBV6-5 to TRBJ2-7; 8 nucleotides match TRBD2. The CDR3 extends over 15 amino acids. V lost 6 bases to trimming and J lost 2 bases; unmatched junction nucleotides: 9. In germline, CDR1 is MNHEY, CDR2 SVGAGI. The CDR3 DNA follows: TGTGCCAGCAGCCCTACGGGACTAGGGGCCTACGAGCAGTACTTC. Residues: CASSPTGLGAYEQYF.

This clonotype was detected ten times or more. The rearrangement joins TRBV28 to TRBJ2-3, with D perhaps assigned TRBD1 or TRBD2 (5 bases each). CDR3 length equals 15 residues. V shed 3 bases and J shed 2 bases, with 12 bases lying between them. The germline V gene encodes CDR1 MDHEN and CDR2 SYDVKM. DNA for the CDR3: TGTGCCAGCAGTTTTTCGGGACCAAACACAGATACGCAGTATTTT. Its protein is CASSFSGPNTDTQYF.

The CDR3 region has the DNA TGTGCCAGCAAACCTGGACAGGAGTGGTATGGCTACACCTTC. It codes for CASKPGQEWYGYTF. The gene calls are TRBV6-2 or TRBV6-3 and TRBJ1-2, with 7 bases matching TRBD1. This CDR3 is built from 14 residues. V was pared by 7 bases and J by 5 bases, with 10 bases of the junction left unmatched. Germline CDR1 is MNHEY and CDR2 is SVGEGT.

This chain uses TRBV29-1 with TRBJ1-5; a weak D match, TRBD1 (6 bases). Per germline, CDR1 SQVTM and CDR2 ANQGSEA. CDR3 size: 13 residues. Trimming left V 6 bases short and J 4 bases short, with 13 bases between. The CDR3 DNA reads TGCAGCGTGGGGGGACACCTTAATCAGCCCCAGCATTTT. Translated: CSVGGHLNQPQHF.

This clonotype was detected only a few times. The chain combines TRBV29-1 with TRBJ2-7, with D possibly being TRBD2 (5 bases). V lost 4 bases to trimming and J lost 6 bases, with 16 bases between them. Germline loops: CDR1 SQVTM, CDR2 ANQGSEA. The CDR3 is 13 residues long. The CDR3 nucleotides read TGCAGCGTTGGAGGCAGGTTTGGAGGCGAGCAGTACTTC. Residues: CSVGGRFGGEQYF.

In its sample, this clonotype was seen a few times. The chain is built from TRBV29-1 and TRBJ2-3; TRBD2 agrees at 9 bases. The CDR3 sequence is 15 residues long. With V trimmed by 7 bases and J by 6 bases, 14 bases remained unmatched. CDR1 is SQVTM and CDR2 is ANQGSEA in the germline V gene. As DNA, the CDR3 is TGCAGCGGGGTTCTGGCGGGAGGGCCAGGCGATACGCAGTATTTT. This sequence encodes CSGVLAGGPGDTQYF.

This clonotype was seen repeatedly, ten times or more. The chain uses TRBV5-1 and TRBJ2-1, with TRBD2 as a possible D gene (5 bases). V lost 0 bases, J lost 6 bases, and 10 bases lay in between. CDR1 is SGHRS, CDR2 YFSETQ, per germline. CDR3 length: 14 amino acids. The CDR3, as DNA: TGCGCCAGCAGCTTGGAGGCTAGCATCAATGAGCAGTTCTTC. It is translated as CASSLEASINEQFF. Using reference TRBV5-1 and TRBJ2-1 for the parts outside the CDR3, the full variable domain is KAGVTQTPRYLIKTRGQQVTLSCSPISGHRSVSWYQQTPGQGLQFLFEYFSETQRNKGNFPGRFSGRQFSNSRSEMNVSTLELGDSALYLCASSLEASINEQFFGPGTRLTVL.

This clonotype has ten or more counts. The rearrangement links TRBV7-2 to TRBJ2-7; D not resolved. V was pared by 0 bases and J by 3 bases, with 3 bases between. The CDR3 spans 12 residues. CDR1 SGHTA and CDR2 FQGNSA come from the germline V gene. The CDR3 loop is CASSLAHYEQYF. The DNA for the CDR3 is TGTGCCAGCAGCTTAGCGCACTACGAGCAGTACTTC. Supplemented by reference TRBV7-2 and TRBJ2-7, the full variable domain reads GAGVSQSPSNKVTEKGKDVELRCDPISGHTALYWYRQSLGQGLEFLIYFQGNSAPDKSGLPSDRFSAERTGGSVSTLTIQRTQQEDSAVYLCASSLAHYEQYFGPGTRLTVT.

The sample holds many counts of this clonotype. The CDR3 DNA reads TGTGCCAGCAGTTTTCGGAGCGGGAGGCCGAACACCGGGGAGCTGTTTTTT. It specifies CASSFRSGRPNTGELFF. V is TRBV12-3 or TRBV12-4 and J is TRBJ2-2, with 9 bases fitting TRBD2. The length of the CDR3 is 17 residues. V shed 3 bases, J shed 0 bases, and the junction held 5 bases outside the gene matches.